This T cell receptor beta chain stems from a study of T cell responses to AZD1222 COVID-19 vaccine. Sequencing was performed with immunoSEQ multiplex PCR; in TCRdb, only in-frame clones are kept and a portion is missing. The sample holds 35,000 to 45,000 clones, around three quarters seen once. This CDR3 comprises 12 residues. The sequencing here drew on peripheral blood, taken on day 0 of AZD1222 vaccination. The chain links TRBV21-1 to TRBJ1-1. TRBV21-1 is a listed pseudogene. The origin of this receptor is an adult in good health. The CDR3 sequence: CASSKLGNEAFF. The CDR3 region has the DNA TGTGCCAGCAGCAAACTGGGAAACGAAGCTTTCTTT.